Below, 26 T cell receptor beta chains from the same sample are listed, as sequenced in a study of OX40 agonist ivuxolimab in advanced cancers. The table came from immunoSEQ multiplex PCR; TCRdb's copy has only in-frame clones and leaves some out. The table includes fewer than 30,000 clones, 70% to 90% detected once. Sample: CD4+ or CD8+ T cells sorted from blood, taken in a trial of the OX40 agonist ivuxolimab. These receptors were taken from an adult with an advanced solid tumor such as melanoma, head and neck, liver or kidney cancer.

The chain has TRBV29-1 and TRBJ2-1; 7 nucleotides match TRBD2. This CDR3 has 16 amino acids. The ends lost 1 base at V and 7 bases at J; junction bases unmatched: 13. Germline assignment: CDR1 SQVTM and CDR2 ANQGSEA. CDR3 sequence reads: CSVEGLAGLGGNEQFF. The CDR3 DNA reads as TGCAGCGTTGAAGGATTGGCGGGACTGGGGGGGAATGAGCAGTTCTTC.

This chain connects TRBV5-6 to TRBJ1-1, with D unclear. Germline CDR1 SGHDT, CDR2 YYEEEE. Trimming shortened V by 1 base and J by 6 bases, and 16 bases separated the two germline ends. The CDR3 has 15 amino acids. The CDR3 reads CASSLILESGAEAFF. The CDR3 DNA is TGTGCCAGCAGCTTGATCTTGGAGAGCGGGGCTGAAGCTTTCTTT.

The chain recombines TRBV29-1 with TRBJ2-1, with 10 bases lining up with TRBD2. Trimming cost V 1 base and J 5 bases; bases outside gene matches: 5. The CDR3 covers 15 residues. Looked up from germline, CDR1 is SQVTM and CDR2 is ANQGSEA. The CDR3 sequence is CSVEGQAGGDNEQFF. The CDR3 bases are TGCAGCGTTGAAGGACAAGCGGGGGGGGACAATGAGCAGTTCTTC.

The chain uses TRBV5-6 and TRBJ2-2, with a tentative D call TRBD2 (6 bases). CDR3 length: 13 residues. Trimming left V 7 bases short and J 1 base short, with 8 bases between. Germline CDR1 SGHDT, CDR2 YYEEEE. CDR3 loop: CASLGGNTGELFF. CDR3 coding DNA: TGTGCCAGCCTCGGGGGGAACACCGGGGAGCTGTTTTTT.

This clone was counted a single time. The rearrangement links TRBV6-6 to TRBJ1-2, with 8 bases fitting TRBD1. In germline, CDR1 is MNHNY, CDR2 SVGAGI (reference sequence). CDR3 length: 13 residues. V was clipped by 5 bases and J by 8 bases; unmatched bases: 7. The CDR3 bases are TGTGCCAGCAGTCTCGACAGGGGAAGGGGCTACACCTTC. Translation: CASSLDRGRGYTF.

The chain combines TRBV5-1 with TRBJ2-2; TRBD2 aligns across 9 bases. The germline V gene encodes CDR1 SGHRS and CDR2 YFSETQ. Trimming removed 2 bases from V and 3 bases from J; junction bases left unmatched: 8. CDR3 size: 17 residues. As DNA, the CDR3 is TGCGCCAGCAGCTTTGGGGCAGCGGGAGGACACACCGGGGAGCTGTTTTTT. Translation: CASSFGAAGGHTGELFF.

V is TRBV7-9 and J is TRBJ2-1; D ambiguous. Trimming removed 1 base at V and 8 bases at J, with 9 bases between. Germline-derived CDR1 and CDR2 are SEHNR and FQNEAQ (reference sequence). This CDR3 has 13 amino acids. The CDR3 is CASSLGPGDEQFF. The DNA of the CDR3 is TGTGCCAGCAGCTTAGGTCCTGGGGATGAGCAGTTCTTC.

Concerning this clone itself: At one end the junction does not follow the germline gene, possibly because of a read error. The gene calls are TRBV7-7 and TRBJ2-1; TRBD2 is a possible D gene (5 bases). The CDR3 runs to 13 residues. Germline V gene lookup returns CDR1 SSHAT and CDR2 FNYEAQ (reference sequence). In nucleotides, the CDR3 is TGTGCTAGCAGCTTGGCCGGGGACAATGAGCAGTTCTTC. Encoded protein: CASSLAGDNEQFF.

This rearrangement joins TRBV6-1 to TRBJ2-3; 8 bases are shared with TRBD2. Germline lookup yields CDR1 MNHNS and CDR2 SASEGT. The V gene end was trimmed by 0 bases and the J gene end by 6 bases; junction bases not matched to a gene: 17. The length of the CDR3 is 19 residues. CDR3 in DNA: TGTGCCAGCAGTGAAGCGCGGGGGGAAGTGATCCCCATCACCGATACGCAGTATTTT. This codes for CASSEARGEVIPITDTQYF.

This chain uses TRBV7-9 with TRBJ2-7; 7 bases agree with TRBD2. Germline V gene data show CDR1 as SEHNR and CDR2 as FQNEAQ (reference sequence). V lost 4 bases to trimming and J lost 1 base; unmatched junction nucleotides: 10. This CDR3 has 16 residues. For the CDR3, the DNA is TGTGCCAGCAGCTCCATGGGGCGGGGGTCATCCTACGAGCAGTACTTC. It encodes CASSSMGRGSSYEQYF.

The rearrangement uses TRBV28 and TRBJ1-5; TRBD1 might be the D (6 bases). CDR3 length: 21 residues. Germline CDR1 is MDHEN and CDR2 is SYDVKM. V was shortened by 4 bases and J by 1 base, with 29 bases between the two germline ends. CDR3 sequence: CASSSPYAGASFRSSNQPQHF. CDR3 coding DNA: TGTGCCAGCAGTTCTCCTTATGCAGGGGCGTCTTTTCGTTCGAGCAATCAGCCCCAGCATTTT.

V usage is TRBV19 and J usage is TRBJ2-6; D is possibly TRBD2 (5 bases). The germline gives CDR1 LNHDA, CDR2 SQIVND (reference sequence). V was cut by 2 bases and J by 1 base, with 6 bases left in between. CDR3 size: 15 residues. The DNA for the CDR3 is TGTGCCAGTAGTATAACGGGGTCTGGGGCCAACGTCCTGACTTTC. Encoded protein: CASSITGSGANVLTF.

V is TRBV28 and J is TRBJ2-7; 8 nucleotides match TRBD2. Germline V CDR1 and CDR2: MDHEN, SYDVKM. The ends lost 4 bases at V and 5 bases at J; junction bases unmatched: 4. This CDR3 has 13 amino acids. CDR3 sequence (DNA): TGTGCCAGCAGTTCGGGACTAGGGGACGAGCAGTACTTC. Translated, it gives CASSSGLGDEQYF.

This chain connects TRBV27 to TRBJ2-3; D not certain. Germline V gene data show CDR1 as MNHEY and CDR2 as SMNVEV (reference sequence). The CDR3 has 16 amino acids. V gave up 5 bases and J gave up 2 bases, with 17 bases separating them. CDR3 DNA sequence: TGTGCCAGCAGTACCTCAGAAGGCTCTCCCACAGATACGCAGTATTTT. Protein product: CASSTSEGSPTDTQYF.

The chain uses TRBV11-1 and TRBJ2-3, with 13 bases identical to TRBD2. This CDR3 has 17 residues. J gave up 2 bases and V 5 bases, and 7 bases lay outside the gene matches. Germline V gives CDR1 SGHAT, CDR2 FQDESV (reference sequence). The CDR3 protein is CASSPGTSGEYTDTQYF. CDR3 coding DNA: TGTGCCAGCAGCCCTGGGACTAGCGGGGAATACACAGATACGCAGTATTTT.

By share, this clone counts as medium-sized. The CDR3 loop reads CASSLGGLGTEAFF. The CDR3 bases are TGTGCCAGCAGTTTGGGGGGCCTGGGCACTGAAGCTTTCTTT. The chain recombines TRBV6-5 with TRBJ1-1; TRBD1 is a possible D gene (6 bases). The ends were cut back, 4 bases at V and 4 bases at J, with 13 bases in the middle. Germline loops: CDR1 MNHEY, CDR2 SVGAGI. The CDR3 is 14 residues long.

The chain links TRBV19 to TRBJ2-7; D perhaps matches TRBD1 (6 bases). In germline, CDR1 is LNHDA, CDR2 SQIVND (reference sequence). V was pared by 5 bases and J by 4 bases, with 9 bases between. The CDR3 sequence is 12 residues long. The CDR3 loop is CASSFTGYEQYF. DNA of the CDR3: TGTGCCAGTAGTTTTACAGGGTACGAGCAGTACTTC.

V is TRBV27 and J is TRBJ2-1, with D unresolved. This CDR3 has 13 residues. With 0 bases removed from V and 7 bases from J, the gap between germline ends came to 7 bases. Germline assignment: CDR1 MNHEY and CDR2 SMNVEV (reference sequence). The CDR3 loop reads CASSLSEKNEQFF. The CDR3, as DNA: TGTGCCAGCAGTTTATCGGAGAAGAATGAGCAGTTCTTC.

The CDR3 region is CASSLGGGKNTGELFF. CDR3 coding DNA: TGTGCCAGCAGCTTAGGGGGCGGGAAGAACACCGGGGAGCTGTTTTTT. The V and J genes are TRBV7-9 and TRBJ2-2, with D possibly TRBD2 on 6 matching bases. V gave up 1 base and J gave up 1 base, with 10 bases separating them. The CDR3 is 16 residues long. Germline CDR1 and CDR2: SEHNR and FQNEAQ (reference sequence).

The V and J genes are TRBV7-6 and TRBJ1-1; perhaps TRBD1 as D (5 bases). There are 15 residues in the CDR3. Germline CDR1 is SGHVS and CDR2 is FNYEAQ. V lost 0 bases, J lost 5 bases, and 13 bases lay in between. The CDR3 sequence is CASSLAQGTRTEAFF. The CDR3 DNA is TGTGCCAGCAGCTTAGCTCAGGGTACGCGGACTGAAGCTTTCTTT.

The V and J genes are TRBV9 and TRBJ2-7; no definite D call. Germline values: CDR1 SGDLS, CDR2 YYNGEE. The CDR3 is made up of 13 amino acids. Trimming pared 2 bases from V and 5 bases from J, leaving 11 bases between. This CDR3 is CASSVSSRHEQYF. The CDR3 DNA follows: TGTGCCAGCAGCGTGTCCTCTAGGCACGAGCAGTACTTC.

V and J are TRBV13 and TRBJ1-2; D gene uncertain. V lost 0 bases and J lost 6, with 14 bases in between. The CDR3 loop spans 15 amino acids. Germline-derived CDR1 and CDR2 are PRHDT and FYEKMQ (reference sequence). The CDR3 region is CASSLGALGRDGYTF. CDR3 nucleotide sequence: TGTGCCAGCAGCTTAGGGGCTTTGGGTCGCGATGGCTACACCTTC.

This rearrangement joins TRBV6-6 to TRBJ1-6; D ambiguous. The CDR3 extends over 12 amino acids. Trimming removed 8 bases from V and 8 bases from J, with 10 bases in between. CDR1 MNHNY and CDR2 SVGAGI come from the germline V gene (reference sequence). The CDR3 spells CASLGQYSPLHF. The CDR3 DNA reads as TGTGCCAGCCTAGGTCAGTATTCACCCCTCCACTTT.

CDR3 residues: CASREPTGRSYEQYF. Here the CDR3 DNA reads TGTGCCAGCAGGGAGCCGACAGGGAGATCCTACGAGCAGTACTTC. The chain combines TRBV6-6 with TRBJ2-7, with 7 bases lining up with TRBD1. With 6 bases clipped from V and 1 base from J, the junction kept 9 bases outside the gene matches. Looked up from germline, CDR1 is MNHNY and CDR2 is SVGAGI (reference sequence). The CDR3 length is 15 residues.

The chain uses TRBV9 and TRBJ2-3; D possibly matches TRBD1 or TRBD2 (7 bases each). V was shortened by 2 bases and J by 8 bases, with 18 bases between the two germline ends. Looked up from germline, CDR1 is SGDLS and CDR2 is YYNGEE. This CDR3 has 15 residues. The CDR3 DNA is TGTGCCAGCAGCGTGGCGACAGGGACTACTTTTACGCAGTATTTT. Translated: CASSVATGTTFTQYF. The whole variable domain, filled in from reference TRBV9 and TRBJ2-3, reads DSGVTQTPKHLITATGQRVTLRCSPRSGDLSVYWYQQSLDQGLQFLIQYYNGEERAKGNILERFSAQQFPDLHSELNLSSLELGDSALYFCASSVATGTTFTQYFGPGTRLTVL.

V is TRBV7-6 and J is TRBJ2-7, with 7 positions matching TRBD2. Trimming removed 2 bases from V and 0 bases from J; junction bases left unmatched: 10. From germline, CDR1 is SGHVS and CDR2 FNYEAQ. The CDR3 covers 17 residues. The CDR3 DNA follows: TGTGCCAGCAGCTTACGGCCCGGGGGGTACGGCTCCTACGAGCAGTACTTC. It specifies CASSLRPGGYGSYEQYF.